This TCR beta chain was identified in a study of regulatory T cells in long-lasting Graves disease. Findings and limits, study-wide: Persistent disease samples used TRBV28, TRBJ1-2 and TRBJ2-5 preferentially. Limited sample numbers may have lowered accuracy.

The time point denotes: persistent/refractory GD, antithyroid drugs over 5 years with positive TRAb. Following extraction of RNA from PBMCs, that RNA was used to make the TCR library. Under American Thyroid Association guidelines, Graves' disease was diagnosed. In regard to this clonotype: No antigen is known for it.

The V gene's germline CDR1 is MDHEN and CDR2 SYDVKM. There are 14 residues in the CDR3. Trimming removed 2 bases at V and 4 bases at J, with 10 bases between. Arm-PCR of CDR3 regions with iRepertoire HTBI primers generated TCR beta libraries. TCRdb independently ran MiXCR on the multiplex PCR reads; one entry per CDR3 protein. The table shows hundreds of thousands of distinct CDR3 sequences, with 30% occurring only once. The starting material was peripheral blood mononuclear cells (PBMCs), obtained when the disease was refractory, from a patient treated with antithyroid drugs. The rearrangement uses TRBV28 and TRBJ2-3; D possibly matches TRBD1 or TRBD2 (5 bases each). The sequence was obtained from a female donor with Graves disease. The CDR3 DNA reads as TGTGCCAGCAGTTTAAGCAGGGACGCAGATACGCAGTATTTT. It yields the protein CASSLSRDADTQYF.